The source of this TCR beta chain is a study of shared clonotypes between healthy human individuals. Study-wide points: Generally, naive subsets (rather than memory subsets) showed larger estimated richness. Across a handful of donors, naive CD4 shared around 5.3%, naive CD8 more than 3%, memory CD4 roughly 2.2%, memory CD8 0.35% to 0.5%.

Germline loops: CDR1 MNHNS, CDR2 SASEGT. This CDR3 has 12 amino acids. V lost 10 bases to trimming and J lost 1 base, with 10 bases between them. The method was immunoSEQ multiplex PCR; TCRdb's version includes in-frame clones alone and lacks a portion of them. The sample yields around 2,000,000 clones, about 94% seen once. On this clone itself: The antigen remains undetermined.

Naive-designated CD8 cells lacked CD45RO, were positively enriched for CCR7, and omitted terminally differentiated effector memory CD45RA+ cells. The source material was naive CD8+ T cells sorted from blood. The clonotype was recovered from a man aged 18 to 30 in good health. The chain couples TRBV6-1 to TRBJ1-1; D ambiguous. CDR3 loop: CATRPQNTEAFF. In DNA, the CDR3 is TGTGCCACCCGCCCCCAGAACACTGAAGCTTTCTTT.